The 21 T cell receptor beta chains reported below all come from one sample, sequenced in a study of regulatory and conventional T cells in RAG deficiency. TCRdb keeps only in-frame clones here, not all; method: immunoSEQ multiplex PCR. The profile shows some 30,000 clones, 89% of them singletons. These sequences were also reported in another study, on regulatory T cells. That paper notes: The primer mix had 52 TRBV and 13 TRBJ primers.

Sequenced: CD8+ T cells sorted from blood. The origin of the receptors is a human donor in good health.

J is TRBJ1-2 and V is TRBV5-2. TRBV5-2 counts as a pseudogene. This CDR3 has 16 residues. CDR3 in amino acids: CASNGWRVRKTYGYTF. CDR3 in DNA: TGTGCCAGCAATGGGTGGCGAGTACGAAAGACCTATGGCTACACCTTC.

V is TRBV2 and J is TRBJ1-1, with D possibly TRBD1 on 5 matching bases. Germline loops: CDR1 SNHLY, CDR2 FYNNEI. The V end lost 7 bases, the J end lost 2 bases, and 11 bases lay between the germline ends. The CDR3 is made up of 13 amino acids. Here the CDR3 DNA reads TGTGCCAGCATGCTCAGGGAAAACACTGAAGCTTTCTTT. This sequence encodes CASMLRENTEAFF.

In this sample, this clone turned up once. The genes are TRBV7-9 and TRBJ1-4, with 9 positions matching TRBD1. Trimming took 3 bases from V and 8 from J; bases not matched to a gene: 10. Looked up from germline, CDR1 is SEHNR and CDR2 is FQNEAQ (reference sequence). This CDR3 has 16 residues. CDR3 bases: TGTGCCAGCAGCTTTGCCAACAGGGGGCTACAGGAAAAACTGTTTTTT. This gives the protein CASSFANRGLQEKLFF. The whole variable domain, remainder taken from reference TRBV7-9 and TRBJ1-4, is DTGVSQNPRHKITKRGQNVTFRCDPISEHNRLYWYRQTLGQGPEFLTYFQNEAQLEKSRLLSDRFSAERPKGSFSTLEIQRTEQGDSAMYLCASSFANRGLQEKLFFGSGTQLSVL.

This rearrangement joins TRBV7-9 to TRBJ2-1; D might be TRBD1 (6 bases). Trimming took off 5 bases at V and 9 bases at J, with 23 bases between the two ends. Germline lookup yields CDR1 SEHNR and CDR2 FQNEAQ (reference sequence). The CDR3 runs to 16 residues. This CDR3 is CASSAAQGWGMVEQFF. For the CDR3, the DNA is TGTGCCAGCAGCGCCGCACAGGGTTGGGGTATGGTTGAGCAGTTCTTC.

The rearrangement uses TRBV27 and TRBJ1-2; TRBD1 matches at 8 bases. Germline CDR1 is MNHEY and CDR2 is SMNVEV (reference sequence). Trimming cost V 5 bases and J 4 bases; bases outside gene matches: 9. This CDR3 has 15 residues. This CDR3 is CASSPGQAAFYGYTF. CDR3 DNA sequence: TGTGCCAGCAGTCCGGGACAGGCGGCATTCTATGGCTACACCTTC.

This sequence joins TRBV20-1 and TRBJ2-7; D not resolved. The V end was cut by 3 bases, the J end by 0 bases, with 3 bases between. This CDR3 region has 11 residues. Germline V lookup: CDR1 DFQATT, CDR2 SNEGSKA (reference sequence). The CDR3 nucleotides read TGCAGTGCTAGGCGCTCCTACGAGCAGTACTTC. Amino acids: CSARRSYEQYF.

The CDR3 nucleotides are TGCGCCAGCAGCTTGGTAACAGGGAGAGGGGACACTGAAGCTTTCTTT. This encodes CASSLVTGRGDTEAFF. The chain joins TRBV5-1 to TRBJ1-1; perhaps TRBD1 as D (6 bases). Deletions cut 0 bases from V and 3 bases from J, with 15 bases between. CDR3 length equals 16 residues. Germline V lookup: CDR1 SGHRS, CDR2 YFSETQ.

V and J are TRBV28 and TRBJ2-7, with 8 bases fitting TRBD1. The trim removed 7 bases at V and 6 bases at J, leaving 11 bases unmatched. In germline, CDR1 is MDHEN, CDR2 SYDVKM. The CDR3 length is 14 residues. As DNA, the CDR3 is TGTGCCAGCACCTCACAGGGGGACTGGCGCGAGCAGTACTTC. Protein sequence: CASTSQGDWREQYF. The full variable domain, in which reference TRBV28 and TRBJ2-7 provide the parts outside the CDR3, is DVKVTQSSRYLVKRTGEKVFLECVQDMDHENMFWYRQDPGLGLRLIYFSYDVKMKEKGDIPEGYSVSREKKERFSLILESASTNQTSMYLCASTSQGDWREQYFGPGTRLTVT.

The chain employs TRBV5-4 and TRBJ2-3; perhaps TRBD1 as D (5 bases). This CDR3 contains 15 residues. Germline CDR1 and CDR2: SGHNT and YYREEE (reference sequence). Trimming removed 0 bases from V and 2 bases from J, with 10 bases in between. This chain's CDR3 is CASSLEQGNTDTQYF. The CDR3, as DNA: TGTGCCAGCAGCTTGGAGCAGGGCAACACAGATACGCAGTATTTT.

This clone has only a few counts. The rearrangement links TRBV28 to TRBJ1-6, with D maybe TRBD1 (6 bases). CDR1 and CDR2 from the germline V gene are MDHEN and SYDVKM. V was shortened by 6 bases and J by 16 bases, with 13 bases between the two germline ends. CDR3 length: 11 residues. The CDR3 spells CASRVPGELHF. CDR3 bases: TGTGCCAGCAGAGTTCCAGGGGAGCTCCACTTT.

CDR3 region: CASSHLGTDEAFF. DNA of the CDR3: TGCGCCAGCAGCCACCTCGGGACGGATGAAGCTTTCTTT. The rearrangement joins TRBV4-1 to TRBJ1-1; weak D call: TRBD1 (5 bases). CDR1 is MGHRA, CDR2 YSYEKL, per germline. Between the trimmed V and J ends, which lost 3 bases and 7 bases, there was a span of 12 bases. This CDR3 region has 13 residues.

The J gene is TRBJ1-1, the V gene TRBV12-1; the DNA was not compared with TRBD1, the D call given in the table. TRBV12-1 is flagged as a pseudogene. The CDR3 length is 21 residues. CDR3 loop: CASSFVPGGPQGVIRNTEAFF. The DNA of the CDR3 is TGTGCCAGCAGCTTTGTCCCAGGGGGCCCCCAGGGGGTAATACGGAACACTGAAGCTTTCTTT.

This chain joins TRBV5-1 and TRBJ1-2; the D is unclear. V was shortened by 0 bases and J by 4 bases, with 13 bases between the two germline ends. Per germline, CDR1 SGHRS and CDR2 YFSETQ. This CDR3 has 15 residues. The CDR3 DNA reads TGCGCCAGCAGCTTGGGGGCACGCTCCCGCTATGGCTACACCTTC. Its translation is CASSLGARSRYGYTF.

The rearrangement links TRBV19 to TRBJ2-3; 11 bases fit TRBD2. Per the germline V gene, CDR1 is LNHDA and CDR2 is SQIVND (reference sequence). The ends lost 6 bases at V and 7 bases at J; junction bases unmatched: 9. The CDR3 runs 15 residues. The CDR3 DNA is TGTGCCAGTAGCCTTAGCGGGGGGGGACTGTATACGCAGTATTTT. This translates into CASSLSGGGLYTQYF. The full variable domain, in which reference TRBV19 and TRBJ2-3 provide the parts outside the CDR3, is DGGITQSPKYLFRKEGQNVTLSCEQNLNHDAMYWYRQDPGQGLRLIYYSQIVNDFQKGDIAEGYSVSREKKESFPLTVTSAQKNPTAFYLCASSLSGGGLYTQYFGPGTRLTVL.

The rearrangement joins TRBV7-9 to TRBJ2-5, with a possible D match to TRBD1 (5 bases). There are 14 residues in the CDR3. V was shortened by 0 bases and J by 4 bases, with 9 bases between the two germline ends. Germline values: CDR1 SEHNR, CDR2 FQNEAQ (reference sequence). The CDR3 DNA reads as TGTGCCAGCAGCTTAGCCCTCAGGGTAGAGACCCAGTACTTC. As protein: CASSLALRVETQYF.

The gene calls are TRBV2 and TRBJ2-1, with D perhaps matching TRBD2 (6 bases). V was clipped by 6 bases and J by 7 bases, with 10 bases between them. There are 12 residues in the CDR3. Per germline, CDR1 SNHLY and CDR2 FYNNEI. CDR3 sequence: CASRRLVNEQFF. The CDR3 DNA is TGTGCCAGCAGAAGACTAGTGAATGAGCAGTTCTTC.

The chain recombines TRBV6-1 with TRBJ2-2; 8 positions match TRBD1. The germline V gene has CDR1 MNHNS and CDR2 SASEGT. The junction had 6 bases not matched to a gene; V was cut back by 3 bases and J by 6 bases. The CDR3 sequence is 15 residues long. CDR3 loop: CASSESRGRPGELFF. Written as DNA, the CDR3 is TGTGCCAGCAGTGAGAGCAGGGGGCGACCCGGGGAGCTGTTTTTT.

The chain carries TRBV6-5 and TRBJ1-2, with TRBD1 matching 7 bases. There are 13 residues in the CDR3. CDR1 is MNHEY, CDR2 SVGAGI, per germline. The V segment lost 10 bases and the J segment 5 bases; nucleotides outside the gene matches: 10. The CDR3 DNA follows: TGTGCCACCCTGGACAGGTTTAAGTATGGCTACACCTTC. As protein: CATLDRFKYGYTF.

About this clone: The junction and the germline gene differ at one end; a read error may be behind it. The V call is TRBV28, the J call TRBJ2-7; 12 positions agree with TRBD2. The germline V gene has CDR1 MDHEN and CDR2 SYDVKM. The CDR3 spans 16 residues. The CDR3 is CASSLSSSGLAGLTMF. In DNA form, the CDR3 reads TGTGCCAGCAGTTTATCGTCGTCAGGACTAGCGGGATTGACTATGTTC. Variable domain in full (rest from reference TRBV28 and TRBJ2-7): DVKVTQSSRYLVKRTGEKVFLECVQDMDHENMFWYRQDPGLGLRLIYFSYDVKMKEKGDIPEGYSVSREKKERFSLILESASTNQTSMYLCASSLSSSGLAGLTMFGPGTRLTVT.

This rearrangement joins TRBV7-2 to TRBJ2-5, with D perhaps matching TRBD1 (6 bases). V gave up 0 bases and J gave up 2 bases, with 13 bases separating them. This CDR3 region has 16 residues. Germline-derived CDR1 and CDR2 are SGHTA and FQGNSA. CDR3 protein: CASSLARTGHQETQYF. Written as DNA, the CDR3 is TGTGCCAGCAGCTTAGCGAGGACGGGACATCAAGAGACCCAGTACTTC.

This clone showed up just once. J is TRBJ1-5 and V is TRBV10-1; TRBD1 aligns across 8 bases. This CDR3 region has 13 residues. J was trimmed by 13 bases and V by 8 bases; bases with no gene match: 13. Germline V CDR1 and CDR2: WNHNN, SYGVQD (reference sequence). CDR3: CASDGQGACVQHF. DNA for the CDR3: TGCGCCAGCGATGGACAGGGTGCGTGTGTTCAGCATTTT.